This TCR beta chain was observed in a study of CD8+ T cells in alopecia areata. Across the whole study: Twice a day, 5 to 10 mg of oral tofacitinib was administered to treated patients.

RNA, once extracted, was reverse transcribed into cDNA for use as the sequencing template. TCRdb keeps only in-frame clones here, not all; method: immunoSEQ multiplex PCR. The sample shows roughly 250,000 clones, 60% of them seen only once. This clone was observed a single time. The treatment: oral pan-JAK inhibitor, 5-10 mg twice daily. The investigators collected lesional scalp punch biopsies and peripheral blood from alopecia areata patients. J lost 4 bases, V lost 6 bases, and 5 bases had no gene match. Germline-derived CDR1 and CDR2 are WSHSY and SAAADI. This CDR3 comprises 15 residues. The sequences come from CD4+ T cells sorted from blood, collected around week 52, from a patient treated with tofacitinib. V and J are TRBV10-2 and TRBJ1-6; TRBD1 matches at 8 bases. This sequence was found in a human donor with alopecia areata. The CDR3 nucleotides are TGCGCCAGCAGCCTGACAGGGGAATATAATTCACCCCTCCACTTT. Protein sequence: CASSLTGEYNSPLHF.